These 20 T cell receptor beta chains originate from one sample sequenced in a study of blood T cell repertoires in COVID-19. Sequenced by immunoSEQ multiplex PCR; TCRdb stores in-frame clones only, minus some. The sample shows a few hundred thousand clones, around 91% of them seen only once. The sequencing input was PBMCs or T cells enriched from blood (not recorded which). These receptor sequences come from a man aged 25-45 years who had recovered from COVID-19.

Remarks on this clone: An end of the junction does not agree with germline; a read error may underlie this. The CDR3 DNA reads as TGTGCCAGCAGCTTGGACACGGCCTTC. It is translated as CASSLDTAF. The chain combines TRBV7-9 with TRBJ1-2, with D possibly matching TRBD1 (5 bases). CDR1 and CDR2 from the germline V gene are SEHNR and FQNEAQ (reference sequence). The CDR3 totals 9 residues.

This chain uses TRBV28 with TRBJ2-3, with 9 nucleotides matching TRBD2. This CDR3 has 15 residues. J was trimmed by 3 bases and V by 7 bases; bases with no gene match: 8. From germline, CDR1 is MDHEN and CDR2 SYDVKM. The CDR3 DNA is TGTGCCAGCACCCGACTAGCGGAGAAAACAGATACGCAGTATTTT. Amino acid sequence: CASTRLAEKTDTQYF.

V gene TRBV12-3 or TRBV12-4 combines with J gene TRBJ1-1; 7 positions agree with TRBD1. Germline trimming cut 6 bases from V and 0 bases from J; bases unmatched to any gene: 1. The CDR3 spans 13 residues. Here the CDR3 DNA reads TGTGCCAGCAGACAGGGGTTGAACACTGAAGCTTTCTTT. Protein sequence: CASRQGLNTEAFF.

This sequence joins TRBV19 and TRBJ1-5; the match to TRBD1 covers 11 bases. V was clipped by 6 bases and J by 6 bases; unmatched bases: 4. Germline assignment: CDR1 LNHDA and CDR2 SQIVND (reference sequence). The CDR3 runs to 14 residues. This CDR3 is CASRKGQGGQPQHF. The CDR3 DNA reads TGTGCCAGTAGGAAGGGACAGGGGGGTCAGCCCCAGCATTTT. Looking up the rest from reference TRBV19 and TRBJ1-5 gives the full variable domain: DGGITQSPKYLFRKEGQNVTLSCEQNLNHDAMYWYRQDPGQGLRLIYYSQIVNDFQKGDIAEGYSVSREKKESFPLTVTSAQKNPTAFYLCASRKGQGGQPQHFGDGTRLSIL.

The chain carries TRBV4-1 and TRBJ1-5; TRBD1 aligns across 8 bases. V shed 2 bases and J 7 bases; nucleotides not matched to a gene: 4. The CDR3 has 14 residues. Germline CDR1 MGHRA, CDR2 YSYEKL. Here the CDR3 reads CASSQQGARQPQHF. As DNA, the CDR3 is TGCGCCAGCAGCCAACAGGGGGCAAGACAGCCCCAGCATTTT.

The chain recombines TRBV5-6 with TRBJ2-7; no definite D call. Trimming took off 2 bases at V and 4 bases at J, with 13 bases between the two ends. The CDR3 spans 14 residues. Germline CDR1 reads SGHDT; CDR2 reads YYEEEE. The CDR3 reads CASSFLAVGYEQYF. The CDR3 DNA is TGTGCCAGCAGCTTTCTCGCGGTCGGGTACGAGCAGTACTTC.

This chain links TRBV3-1 (or the pseudogene TRBV3-2) with TRBJ2-7; 8 bases are shared with TRBD2. Germline V gene lookup returns CDR1 LGHDT and CDR2 YNNKEL (reference sequence). J gave up 6 bases and V 5 bases, and 6 bases lay outside the gene matches. The CDR3 runs to 13 residues. CDR3 region: CASSGSGMSEQYF. DNA for the CDR3: TGTGCCAGCAGCGGTAGCGGGATGTCCGAGCAGTACTTC.

The J gene is TRBJ2-3, the V gene TRBV6-5; D gene uncertain. Germline V gene lookup returns CDR1 MNHEY and CDR2 SVGAGI. The CDR3 covers 15 residues. With 0 bases removed from V and 8 bases from J, the gap between germline ends came to 15 bases. The CDR3 reads CASSYSIVGGGTQYF. The DNA for the CDR3 is TGTGCCAGCAGTTACTCGATCGTAGGCGGCGGTACGCAGTATTTT.

V is TRBV6-2 or TRBV6-3 and J is TRBJ2-1; 8 nucleotides align to TRBD1. The CDR3 runs to 18 residues. Germline V CDR1 and CDR2: MNHEY, SVGEGT. V lost 0 bases and J lost 2; bases outside the gene matches: 9. CDR3 residues: CASSYSGTGGFTYNEQFF. CDR3 coding DNA: TGTGCCAGCAGTTACTCGGGAACAGGGGGTTTCACCTACAATGAGCAGTTCTTC.

The chain has TRBV7-9 and TRBJ2-5; 14 bases fit TRBD2. The V segment lost 5 bases and the J segment 4 bases; nucleotides outside the gene matches: 9. This CDR3 comprises 17 residues. Germline values: CDR1 SEHNR, CDR2 FQNEAQ (reference sequence). CDR3 in DNA: TGTGCCAGCAGCGTTCGAGGGACTAGCGGGAGTCGAGAGACCCAGTACTTC. It encodes CASSVRGTSGSRETQYF.

V usage is TRBV24-1 and J usage is TRBJ2-5; maybe TRBD1 (6 bases). Germline CDR1 reads KGHDR; CDR2 reads SFDVKD. The CDR3 is made up of 16 amino acids. V was pared by 0 bases and J by 2 bases, with 12 bases between. The CDR3, as DNA: TGTGCCACCAGTGATTTGAATCAGGGGTATCAAGAGACCCAGTACTTC. This codes for CATSDLNQGYQETQYF.

As for this clone: This CDR3 is also generated by other DNA sequences in the sample. The V gene is TRBV4-1, the J gene TRBJ2-7; tentatively, D is TRBD2 (6 bases). V was trimmed by 1 base and J by 0 bases, leaving 7 bases between them. Germline loops: CDR1 MGHRA, CDR2 YSYEKL. The CDR3 contains 14 residues. The CDR3 reads CASSQGAGSYEQYF. CDR3 in DNA: TGCGCCAGCAGCCAAGGAGCGGGCTCCTACGAGCAGTACTTC.

Only a few counts were recorded for this clone. The V gene is TRBV9, the J gene TRBJ1-5; a possible D gene is TRBD1 (6 bases). V was shortened by 0 bases and J by 2 bases, with 9 bases between the two germline ends. The V gene's germline CDR1 is SGDLS and CDR2 YYNGEE. This CDR3 contains 15 residues. In nucleotides, the CDR3 is TGTGCCAGCAGCGTAGGAGCAGGGGGCAATCAGCCCCAGCATTTT. Residues: CASSVGAGGNQPQHF.

This clone was recorded only once. The chain is built from TRBV4-1 and TRBJ2-3; TRBD2 agrees at 7 bases. The CDR3 consists of 17 residues. Per germline, CDR1 MGHRA and CDR2 YSYEKL. Unmatched junction bases numbered 13, after V lost 3 bases and J lost 4 bases. The CDR3 sequence is CASSHATAGVAPDTQYF. The DNA for the CDR3 is TGCGCCAGCAGCCATGCTACCGCGGGAGTGGCCCCAGATACGCAGTATTTT.

The chain employs TRBV5-1 and TRBJ1-4; D remains ambiguous. The CDR3 contains 13 residues. The germline V gene encodes CDR1 SGHRS and CDR2 YFSETQ. The V and J ends lost 5 bases and 0 bases respectively, with 5 bases between them. CDR3 nucleotides: TGCGCCAGCAGGTCTTCAACTAATGAAAAACTGTTTTTT. It specifies CASRSSTNEKLFF.

V gene TRBV3-1 (or the pseudogene TRBV3-2) combines with J gene TRBJ2-2, with D perhaps matching TRBD2 (5 bases). The CDR3 has 14 amino acids. V was pared by 7 bases and J by 1 base, with 10 bases between. Per the germline V gene, CDR1 is LGHDT and CDR2 is YNNKEL (reference sequence). Here the CDR3 DNA reads TGTGCCAGCACCCAGGCGGGGAACACCGGGGAGCTGTTTTTT. It codes for CASTQAGNTGELFF.

V usage is TRBV24-1 and J usage is TRBJ2-5; tentative D call: TRBD2 (5 bases). This CDR3 spans 12 amino acids. Deletions cut 8 bases from V and 5 bases from J, with 11 bases between. Germline CDR1 reads KGHDR; CDR2 reads SFDVKD. The CDR3 DNA reads as TGTGCCACCATCCCCCCGGGGGAGACCCAGTACTTC. Amino acid sequence: CATIPPGETQYF.

The chain is built from TRBV7-9 and TRBJ2-7, with a weak D call TRBD2 (7 bases). Trimming removed 5 bases at V and 2 bases at J, with 16 bases between. The CDR3 runs to 15 residues. Germline V gene data show CDR1 as SEHNR and CDR2 as FQNEAQ (reference sequence). Here the CDR3 DNA reads TGTGCCAGCAGCCCTCTAGGGAGGGACACCTACGAGCAGTACTTC. Its translation: CASSPLGRDTYEQYF.

The chain carries TRBV7-3 and TRBJ2-1; D is undetermined. This CDR3 has 13 residues. V lost 3 bases and J 7 bases, leaving 10 bases between the germline ends. Germline CDR1 reads SGHTA; CDR2 reads FQGTGA. The CDR3 DNA reads TGTGCCAGCAGCTTGGCCGCGGTTAATGAGCAGTTCTTC. Translating gives CASSLAAVNEQFF.

This chain connects TRBV30 to TRBJ2-1; the D gene is possibly TRBD2 (6 bases). Trimming removed 8 bases from V and 9 bases from J, with 17 bases in between. This CDR3 has 12 amino acids. Germline values: CDR1 GTSNPN, CDR2 SVGIG (reference sequence). CDR3 sequence reads: CARSGPGVEQFF. In DNA, the CDR3 is TGTGCCCGCTCCGGCCCGGGGGTTGAGCAGTTCTTC. Drawing the rest from reference TRBV30 and TRBJ2-1, the complete variable domain is SQTIHQWPATLVQPVGSPLSLECTVEGTSNPNLYWYRQAAGRGLQLLFYSVGIGQISSEVPQNLSASRPQDRQFILSSKKLLLSDSGFYLCARSGPGVEQFFGPGTRLTVL.